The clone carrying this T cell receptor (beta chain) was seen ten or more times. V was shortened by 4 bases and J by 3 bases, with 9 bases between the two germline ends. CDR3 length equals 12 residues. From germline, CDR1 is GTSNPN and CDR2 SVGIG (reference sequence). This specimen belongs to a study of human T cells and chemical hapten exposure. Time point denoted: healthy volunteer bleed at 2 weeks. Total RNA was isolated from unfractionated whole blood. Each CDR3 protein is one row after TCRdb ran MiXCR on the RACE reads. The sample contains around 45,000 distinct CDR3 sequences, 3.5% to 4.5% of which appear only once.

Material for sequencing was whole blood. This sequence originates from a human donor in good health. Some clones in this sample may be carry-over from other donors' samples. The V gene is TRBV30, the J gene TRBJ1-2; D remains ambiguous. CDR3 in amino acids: CAWKGNYYGYTF. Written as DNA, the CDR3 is TGTGCCTGGAAAGGGAATTACTATGGCTACACCTTC.